The 32 T cell receptor beta chains below were found in one sample sequenced in a study of T cell responses to AZD1222 COVID-19 vaccine. Clones were read by immunoSEQ multiplex PCR, and TCRdb kept only the in-frame ones, dropping some. This table has around 100,000 clones, approximately 87% appearing once. Sequencing was performed on peripheral blood, taken on day 0 of AZD1222 vaccination. These receptor sequences come from an adult in good health.

The rearrangement links TRBV7-2 to TRBJ2-7; no clear D. V gave up 5 bases and J gave up 4 bases, with 12 bases separating them. The CDR3 loop spans 13 amino acids. Germline values: CDR1 SGHTA, CDR2 FQGNSA. The CDR3 bases are TGTGCCAGCAGCCCTTGGGGAACGTACGAGCAGTACTTC. This encodes CASSPWGTYEQYF.

V is TRBV28 and J is TRBJ2-7, with 11 bases fitting TRBD2. The germline V gene encodes CDR1 MDHEN and CDR2 SYDVKM. CDR3 size: 15 residues. The V and J ends lost 5 bases and 3 bases, in that order; junction bases with no gene match: 6. Here the CDR3 reads CASSPHTSGSYEQYF. CDR3 in DNA: TGTGCCAGCAGTCCCCACACTAGCGGGAGCTACGAGCAGTACTTC.

The genes are TRBV5-1 and TRBJ2-3, with a weak D call TRBD1 (6 bases). CDR3 length equals 16 residues. Germline V gene lookup returns CDR1 SGHRS and CDR2 YFSETQ. Trimming took off 1 base at V and 0 bases at J, with 12 bases between the two ends. CDR3 residues: CASSLILGQSTDTQYF. CDR3 coding DNA: TGCGCCAGCAGCTTGATCTTGGGACAAAGCACAGATACGCAGTATTTT.

This clone ranks as medium-sized (0.01 to 0.1%). This chain connects TRBV27 to TRBJ1-1; D is unclear. Germline CDR1 MNHEY, CDR2 SMNVEV (reference sequence). CDR3 length equals 12 residues. With 2 bases removed from V and 10 bases from J, the gap between germline ends came to 11 bases. In nucleotides, the CDR3 is TGTGCCAGCAGTTTACCGGGCTTAGGAGCTTTCTTT. Encoded protein: CASSLPGLGAFF.

The CDR3 loop reads CASMPTILAYGYTF. For the CDR3, the DNA is TGTGCCAGTATGCCAACGATTCTGGCCTATGGCTACACCTTC. V is TRBV19 and J is TRBJ1-2; D remains unclear. The germline V gene has CDR1 LNHDA and CDR2 SQIVND (reference sequence). V lost 7 bases, J lost 4 bases, and 16 bases lay in between. The CDR3 is 14 residues long.

The J gene is TRBJ1-2, the V gene TRBV6-1; the match to TRBD1 covers 7 bases. Germline CDR1 is MNHNS and CDR2 is SASEGT. Trimming removed 2 bases from V and 4 bases from J; junction bases left unmatched: 7. The CDR3 is made up of 15 amino acids. The CDR3 region has the DNA TGTGCCAGCAGTGAAACAGGGACAGCCATCTATGGCTACACCTTC. Its translation: CASSETGTAIYGYTF.

The CDR3 reads CASTPMAGGNTEAFF. CDR3 DNA sequence: TGTGCCAGCACGCCCATGGCAGGGGGCAACACTGAAGCTTTCTTT. V gene TRBV11-3 combines with J gene TRBJ1-1; 8 bases fit TRBD1. The length of the CDR3 is 15 residues. CDR1 is SGHNT, CDR2 YENEEA, per germline. Trimming at V came to 7 bases and at J to 2 bases, leaving 9 bases not matched to a gene.

The chain employs TRBV11-2 and TRBJ1-2, with D perhaps matching TRBD1 (6 bases). Trimming removed 5 bases from V and 3 bases from J, with 16 bases in between. From germline, CDR1 is SGHAT and CDR2 FQNNGV. The CDR3 contains 15 residues. This CDR3 is CASSPLGGADYGYTF. The CDR3 DNA reads as TGTGCCAGCAGCCCTTTGGGGGGCGCGGACTATGGCTACACCTTC.

This clone appeared a single time. V and J are TRBV6-4 and TRBJ1-1; D is undetermined. The V end was cut by 3 bases, the J end by 4 bases, with 6 bases between. Germline V gene lookup returns CDR1 MRHNA and CDR2 SNTAGT. The CDR3 runs 12 residues. The CDR3 sequence: CASSDPGTEAFF. The CDR3, as DNA: TGTGCCAGCAGTGATCCGGGCACTGAAGCTTTCTTT.

V gene TRBV29-1 combines with J gene TRBJ1-1; D is undetermined. This CDR3 is built from 13 residues. Germline lookup yields CDR1 SQVTM and CDR2 ANQGSEA. Trimming took off 6 bases at V and 4 bases at J, with 15 bases between the two ends. The DNA of the CDR3 is TGCAGCGTAACGCTAGATTTAGGCACTGAAGCTTTCTTT. Its protein is CSVTLDLGTEAFF.

V is TRBV19 and J is TRBJ2-1; D unclear. V lost 5 bases, J lost 0 bases, and 14 bases lay in between. The CDR3 spans 16 residues. In germline, CDR1 is LNHDA, CDR2 SQIVND (reference sequence). The CDR3, as DNA: TGTGCCAGTAGTCCCCGGCTAACCAGCTCCTACAATGAGCAGTTCTTC. Amino acid sequence: CASSPRLTSSYNEQFF.

The chain carries TRBV5-1 and TRBJ2-7, with D perhaps assigned TRBD1 or TRBD2 (5 bases each). Germline CDR1 is SGHRS and CDR2 is YFSETQ. The germline V and J ends were trimmed by 3 bases and 2 bases, with 9 bases remaining between them. The CDR3 has 13 amino acids. The CDR3 sequence: CASSWDPAYEQYF. Here the CDR3 DNA reads TGCGCCAGCAGCTGGGACCCGGCCTACGAGCAGTACTTC.

V and J are TRBV27 and TRBJ2-3; no firm D call. Trimming left V 2 bases short and J 2 bases short, with 11 bases between. Germline CDR1 reads MNHEY; CDR2 reads SMNVEV (reference sequence). The CDR3 consists of 15 residues. CDR3 nucleotides: TGTGCCAGCAGTTTACACGCTATACTCACAGATACGCAGTATTTT. It encodes CASSLHAILTDTQYF.

This chain uses TRBV14 with TRBJ1-4, with TRBD1 matching 7 bases. Trimming cost V 3 bases and J 10 bases; bases outside gene matches: 2. CDR1 and CDR2 (germline): SGHDN, FVKESK. The CDR3 has 12 residues. The CDR3 bases are TGTGCCAGCAGCCACGGACAGGCAAAACTGTTTTTT. Translated, it gives CASSHGQAKLFF. The whole variable domain, remainder taken from reference TRBV14 and TRBJ1-4, is EAGVTQFPSHSVIEKGQTVTLRCDPISGHDNLYWYRRVMGKEIKFLLHFVKESKQDESGMPNNRFLAERTGGTYSTLKVQPAELEDSGVYFCASSHGQAKLFFGSGTQLSVL.

The chain uses TRBV19 and TRBJ2-1; TRBD2 agrees at 13 bases. After removal of 5 bases from V and 8 bases from J, the junction contained 9 bases not matched to a gene. The CDR3 sequence is 16 residues long. Per germline, CDR1 LNHDA and CDR2 SQIVND (reference sequence). The CDR3 bases are TGTGCCAGTAGTTCTCTGACTAGCGGGAGGCGGGATGAGCAGTTCTTC. It yields the protein CASSSLTSGRRDEQFF.

CDR3 bases: TGCAGTGCTAGTGGTTTGCGGGAGAGGGGTGAGCAGTTCTTC. It encodes CSASGLRERGEQFF. The chain combines TRBV20-1 with TRBJ2-1; 7 nucleotides agree with TRBD2. This CDR3 is built from 14 residues. CDR1 and CDR2 from the germline V gene are DFQATT and SNEGSKA (reference sequence). Trimming cost V 3 bases and J 9 bases; bases outside gene matches: 11.

The V gene is TRBV7-9, the J gene TRBJ2-4; no clear D. Germline CDR1 reads SEHNR; CDR2 reads FQNEAQ (reference sequence). V lost 1 base and J 5 bases, leaving 3 bases between the germline ends. This CDR3 has 12 residues. As DNA, the CDR3 is TGTGCCAGCAGCTTAGGCCAAAACATTCAGTACTTC. Its translation is CASSLGQNIQYF. Supplemented by reference TRBV7-9 and TRBJ2-4, the full variable domain reads DTGVSQNPRHKITKRGQNVTFRCDPISEHNRLYWYRQTLGQGPEFLTYFQNEAQLEKSRLLSDRFSAERPKGSFSTLEIQRTEQGDSAMYLCASSLGQNIQYFGAGTRLSVL.

This chain links TRBV10-3 with TRBJ1-4; 10 bases align to TRBD1. V shed 3 bases, J shed 5 bases, and the junction held 6 bases outside the gene matches. Germline loops: CDR1 ENHRY, CDR2 SYGVKD. The CDR3 is 16 amino acids. The CDR3 DNA sequence: TGTGCCATCAGTGAATCCTCGGGACAGGGGAATGAAAAACTGTTTTTT. It encodes CAISESSGQGNEKLFF.

The V and J genes are TRBV7-9 and TRBJ1-4; D ambiguous. Trimming stripped 1 base from V and 0 bases from J, with 9 bases between. The CDR3 length is 16 residues. Germline V CDR1 and CDR2: SEHNR, FQNEAQ (reference sequence). Written as DNA, the CDR3 is TGTGCCAGCAGCTTAGATGCCCTAGCAACTAATGAAAAACTGTTTTTT. Translation gives CASSLDALATNEKLFF.

V usage is TRBV5-1 and J usage is TRBJ2-1, with D possibly being TRBD2 (5 bases). Germline-derived CDR1 and CDR2 are SGHRS and YFSETQ. Trimming stripped 2 bases from V and 10 bases from J, with 7 bases between. The CDR3 loop spans 11 amino acids. The chain's CDR3 is CASSFGGEQFF. CDR3 nucleotide sequence: TGCGCCAGCAGCTTCGGCGGGGAGCAGTTCTTC. The whole variable domain, remainder taken from reference TRBV5-1 and TRBJ2-1, is KAGVTQTPRYLIKTRGQQVTLSCSPISGHRSVSWYQQTPGQGLQFLFEYFSETQRNKGNFPGRFSGRQFSNSRSEMNVSTLELGDSALYLCASSFGGEQFFGPGTRLTVL.

This chain links TRBV30 with TRBJ1-2, with 7 bases lining up with TRBD1. With 2 bases clipped from V and 6 bases from J, the junction kept 3 bases outside the gene matches. The CDR3 totals 12 residues. Germline V CDR1 and CDR2: GTSNPN, SVGIG (reference sequence). The CDR3 here is CAWSPGGDGYTF. DNA of the CDR3: TGTGCCTGGAGTCCAGGGGGTGATGGCTACACCTTC.

This chain connects TRBV9 to TRBJ2-1; D gene ambiguous. Trimming removed 1 base from V and 3 bases from J, with 11 bases in between. Germline V gene data show CDR1 as SGDLS and CDR2 as YYNGEE. The CDR3 runs 15 residues. The CDR3 loop is CASSVNGDYYNEQFF. The DNA of the CDR3 is TGTGCCAGCAGCGTAAACGGAGATTACTACAATGAGCAGTTCTTC.

CDR3 nucleotide sequence: TGTGCCAGCAGCTTAGAGGCGGTGCCGAACACTGAAGCTTTCTTT. Translation gives CASSLEAVPNTEAFF. The chain carries TRBV7-2 and TRBJ1-1; D gene uncertain. The CDR3 has 15 residues. Germline CDR1 reads SGHTA; CDR2 reads FQGNSA. Between the trimmed V and J ends, which lost 1 base and 1 base, there was a span of 10 bases.

The CDR3 spells CASSSLGTEAFF. The CDR3 coding sequence is TGTGCCAGTAGTTCCCTGGGCACTGAAGCTTTCTTT. The chain couples TRBV19 to TRBJ1-1; D unresolved. In germline, CDR1 is LNHDA, CDR2 SQIVND (reference sequence). Trimming removed 5 bases from V and 4 bases from J, with 8 bases in between. The CDR3 length is 12 residues.

This chain connects TRBV3-1 (or the pseudogene TRBV3-2) to TRBJ1-5; possibly TRBD1 for D (6 bases). Germline V gene sequence: CDR1 LGHDT, CDR2 YNNKEL (reference sequence). This CDR3 has 16 amino acids. V was trimmed by 2 bases and J by 3 bases, leaving 14 bases between them. CDR3 DNA sequence: TGTGCCAGCAGCCAATCGGGGGGGCCTCTCAATCAGCCCCAGCATTTT. The encoded protein is CASSQSGGPLNQPQHF.

The V and J genes are TRBV27 and TRBJ2-7; 8 bases align to TRBD2. The CDR3 loop spans 15 amino acids. CDR1 and CDR2 (germline): MNHEY, SMNVEV (reference sequence). V was clipped by 5 bases and J by 3 bases; unmatched bases: 9. CDR3 in amino acids: CASSRSGSGGYEQYF. CDR3 DNA: TGTGCCAGCAGTCGCAGCGGGAGTGGCGGCTACGAGCAGTACTTC.

The chain has TRBV9 and TRBJ2-7; TRBD1 matches at 7 bases. The CDR3 contains 14 residues. CDR1 SGDLS and CDR2 YYNGEE come from the germline V gene. V lost 0 bases to trimming and J lost 6 bases; unmatched junction nucleotides: 6. The CDR3 spells CASSVDRGISEQYF. The CDR3 bases are TGTGCCAGCAGCGTAGACAGGGGTATCTCCGAGCAGTACTTC.

This chain connects TRBV7-2 to TRBJ1-6, with D hard to call. V gave up 2 bases and J gave up 3 bases, with 8 bases separating them. This CDR3 region has 15 residues. Germline CDR1 and CDR2: SGHTA and FQGNSA. CDR3 sequence (DNA): TGTGCCAGCAGCTTAAATCGACACTATAATTCACCCCTCCACTTT. Amino acids: CASSLNRHYNSPLHF.

The chain employs TRBV5-4 and TRBJ2-3; D ambiguous. Trimming took off 3 bases at V and 2 bases at J, with 16 bases between the two ends. Germline V gene lookup returns CDR1 SGHNT and CDR2 YYREEE (reference sequence). The CDR3 extends over 16 amino acids. The CDR3 region is CASSYGGQTPTDTQYF. Here the CDR3 DNA reads TGTGCCAGCAGCTATGGCGGCCAAACCCCCACAGATACGCAGTATTTT.

This chain uses TRBV27 with TRBJ2-7; the match to TRBD1 covers 8 bases. The CDR3 is 14 amino acids. V shed 4 bases, J shed 6 bases, and the junction held 8 bases outside the gene matches. Per germline, CDR1 MNHEY and CDR2 SMNVEV (reference sequence). The CDR3: CASSSQGAIGEQYF. The CDR3 nucleotides read TGTGCCAGCAGTTCCCAGGGGGCGATTGGCGAGCAGTACTTC.

The chain links TRBV5-4 to TRBJ2-7; possibly TRBD1 for D (6 bases). Germline-derived CDR1 and CDR2 are SGHNT and YYREEE (reference sequence). The CDR3 extends over 14 amino acids. Trimming left V 3 bases short and J 2 bases short, with 12 bases between. CDR3 sequence reads: CASSSKQGPYEQYF. CDR3 bases: TGTGCCAGCAGCTCGAAACAGGGCCCCTACGAGCAGTACTTC. Variable domain in full (rest from reference TRBV5-4 and TRBJ2-7): ETGVTQSPTHLIKTRGQQVTLRCSSQSGHNTVSWYQQALGQGPQFIFQYYREEENGRGNFPPRFSGLQFPNYSSELNVNALELDDSALYLCASSSKQGPYEQYFGPGTRLTVT.

The chain carries TRBV6-5 and TRBJ1-3; D unresolved. The CDR3 runs 14 residues. V gave up 2 bases and J gave up 0 bases, with 5 bases separating them. Germline CDR1 and CDR2: MNHEY and SVGAGI. The CDR3 DNA reads as TGTGCCAGCAGTTACCAGCCCTCTGGAAACACCATATATTTT. This gives the protein CASSYQPSGNTIYF.